The 5 T cell receptor beta chains listed next were all sequenced from one sample in a study of blood T cell repertoires in COVID-19. The protocol was immunoSEQ multiplex PCR, while the TCRdb copy is restricted to in-frame clones and leaves out a portion. This sample has 150,000 or so clones, with roughly 83% found just once. The sequenced material came from peripheral blood. The source is a woman of 80 years or more with acute or convalescent COVID-19.

This chain joins TRBV5-6 and TRBJ2-7; a possible D gene is TRBD2 (6 bases). The CDR3 consists of 18 residues. CDR1 and CDR2 (germline): SGHDT, YYEEEE. The V and J ends lost 5 bases and 0 bases respectively, with 24 bases between them. The chain's CDR3 is CASRAWGGGGLGSYEQYF. CDR3 coding DNA: TGTGCCAGCAGGGCCTGGGGTGGGGGAGGACTCGGCTCCTACGAGCAGTACTTC.

This clone was seen only a few times. The rearrangement uses TRBV5-1 and TRBJ1-1; D gene ambiguous. Trimming pared 8 bases from V and 1 base from J, leaving 15 bases between. Germline lookup yields CDR1 SGHRS and CDR2 YFSETQ. The CDR3 loop spans 14 amino acids. CDR3 sequence (DNA): TGCGCCAGTAAAGACGGGTTGTGGAACACTGAAGCTTTCTTT. It yields the protein CASKDGLWNTEAFF.

J is TRBJ1-1 and V is TRBV19; no reliable D call. Trimming stripped 2 bases from V and 1 base from J, with 20 bases between. Germline V lookup: CDR1 LNHDA, CDR2 SQIVND (reference sequence). CDR3 length equals 18 residues. CDR3 bases: TGTGCCAGTAGTATAAAACTAATATCGGGTTTCGGGAACACTGAAGCTTTCTTT. The encoded protein is CASSIKLISGFGNTEAFF.

V and J are TRBV5-5 and TRBJ1-1; D perhaps matches TRBD1 (6 bases). Per germline, CDR1 SGHKS and CDR2 YYEKEE (reference sequence). Trimming stripped 10 bases from V and 1 base from J, with 14 bases between. CDR3 length equals 13 residues. The CDR3 region has the DNA TGTGCCGGGAGACAGGCCCCGAACACTGAAGCTTTCTTT. The encoded protein is CAGRQAPNTEAFF.

The genes are TRBV18 and TRBJ1-5, with TRBD1 as a possible D gene (5 bases). The CDR3 runs 15 residues. The V end lost 2 bases, the J end lost 6 bases, and 14 bases lay between the germline ends. Germline V gene lookup returns CDR1 KGHSH and CDR2 LQKENI. The chain's CDR3 is CASSPTRQQFQPQHF. In DNA form, the CDR3 reads TGTGCCAGCTCACCAACGAGACAGCAATTTCAGCCCCAGCATTTT. Supplemented by reference TRBV18 and TRBJ1-5, the full variable domain reads NAGVMQNPRHLVRRRGQEARLRCSPMKGHSHVYWYRQLPEEGLKFMVYLQKENIIDESGMPKERFSAEFPKEGPSILRIQQVVRGDSAAYFCASSPTRQQFQPQHFGDGTRLSIL.